This T cell receptor beta chain emerged from a study of blood T cell repertoires in COVID-19. On the study more broadly: Specimens from acute and convalescent COVID-19 originated in the United States, Italy and Spain.

As processed by the authors: Nucleated cell number was recorded as an estimate derived from reference gene primer amplification. Sequencing was performed with immunoSEQ multiplex PCR; in TCRdb, only in-frame clones are kept and a portion is missing. That table furnishes V, J and clone size, whereas the DNA furnished D and trimming. Of fewer than 350,000 clones listed, approximately 88% are singletons. This CDR3 contains 13 residues. V lost 4 bases and J 10 bases, leaving 16 bases between the germline ends. Germline loops: CDR1 LGHNT, CDR2 FRNRAP. This TCR was recovered from a woman aged 25-40 years with COVID-19, enrolled during active disease. The specimen was peripheral blood. The V and J genes are TRBV12-5 and TRBJ1-1, with no clear D. CDR3: CASGSSEAWGAFF. The CDR3 DNA sequence: TGTGCTAGTGGTTCCTCGGAGGCCTGGGGAGCTTTCTTT. The full variable domain, completed using reference TRBV12-5 and TRBJ1-1, is DARVTQTPRHKVTEMGQEVTMRCQPILGHNTVFWYRQTMMQGLELLAYFRNRAPLDDSGMPKDRFSAEMPDATLATLKIQPSEPRDSAVYFCASGSSEAWGAFFGQGTRLTVV.